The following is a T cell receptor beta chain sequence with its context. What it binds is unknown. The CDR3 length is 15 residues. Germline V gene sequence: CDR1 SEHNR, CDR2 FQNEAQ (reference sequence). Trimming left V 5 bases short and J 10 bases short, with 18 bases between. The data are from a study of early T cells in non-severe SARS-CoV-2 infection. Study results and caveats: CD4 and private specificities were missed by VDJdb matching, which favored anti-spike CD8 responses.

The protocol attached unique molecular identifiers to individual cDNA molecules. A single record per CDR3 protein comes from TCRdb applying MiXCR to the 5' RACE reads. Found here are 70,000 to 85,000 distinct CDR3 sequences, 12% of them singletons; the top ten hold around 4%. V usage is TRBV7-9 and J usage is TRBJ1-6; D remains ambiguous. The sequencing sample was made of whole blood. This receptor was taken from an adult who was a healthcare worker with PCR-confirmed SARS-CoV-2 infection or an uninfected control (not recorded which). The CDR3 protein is CASSPFGPAGSPLHF. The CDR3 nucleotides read TGTGCCAGCAGCCCGTTCGGTCCCGCAGGATCACCCCTCCACTTT.